The clone carrying this T cell receptor (beta chain) was seen once. What it binds is unknown. This sample was taken from a study of OX40 agonist ivuxolimab in advanced cancers. Background on the study: Patients with hepatocellular carcinoma, melanoma, renal cell or head and neck cancer made up the dose-escalation patients.

Study results and limitations: At 0.1 to 3.0 mg/kg and by week 6, clonal expansion occurred in CD4+ and CD8+ blood T cells.

The CDR3 contains 15 residues. Trimming took 4 bases from V and 5 from J; bases not matched to a gene: 7. Per the germline V gene, CDR1 is LNHDA and CDR2 is SQIVND (reference sequence). Assay: immunoSEQ multiplex PCR; the TCRdb copy retains only in-frame clones and omits some. This table holds approximately 100,000 clones, around nine tenths found once. The sequence derives from an adult with an advanced solid tumor such as melanoma, head and neck, liver or kidney cancer. The source material was CD4+ or CD8+ T cells sorted from blood, sampled in a trial of the OX40 agonist ivuxolimab. V is TRBV19 and J is TRBJ2-2, with 7 positions matching TRBD2. This CDR3 is CASSRTGEGTGELFF. The DNA of the CDR3 is TGTGCCAGTAGTAGGACGGGGGAGGGGACCGGGGAGCTGTTTTTT.